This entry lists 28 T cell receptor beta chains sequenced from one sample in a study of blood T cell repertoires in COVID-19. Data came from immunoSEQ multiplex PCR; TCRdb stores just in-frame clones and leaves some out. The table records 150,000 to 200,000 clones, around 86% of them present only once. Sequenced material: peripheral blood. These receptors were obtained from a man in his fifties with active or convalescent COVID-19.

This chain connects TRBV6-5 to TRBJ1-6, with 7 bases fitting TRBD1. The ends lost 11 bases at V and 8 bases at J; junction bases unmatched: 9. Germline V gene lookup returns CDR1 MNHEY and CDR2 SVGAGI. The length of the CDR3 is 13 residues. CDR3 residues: CAARGDRYSPLHF. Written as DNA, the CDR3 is TGTGCCGCCCGCGGGGACAGATATTCACCCCTCCACTTT.

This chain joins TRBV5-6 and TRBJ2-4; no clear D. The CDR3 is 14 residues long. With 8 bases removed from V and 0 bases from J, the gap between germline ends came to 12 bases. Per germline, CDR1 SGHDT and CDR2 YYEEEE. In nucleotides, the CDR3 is TGTGCCAGAGATCGCCGGTTAGCCAAAAACATTCAGTACTTC. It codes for CARDRRLAKNIQYF.

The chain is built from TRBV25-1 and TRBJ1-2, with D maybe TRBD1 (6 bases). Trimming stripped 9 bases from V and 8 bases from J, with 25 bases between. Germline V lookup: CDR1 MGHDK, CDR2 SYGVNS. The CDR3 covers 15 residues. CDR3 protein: CASTRGSNPPRGYTF. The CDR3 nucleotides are TGTGCCAGTACCAGGGGCTCTAACCCTCCACGGGGCTACACCTTC.

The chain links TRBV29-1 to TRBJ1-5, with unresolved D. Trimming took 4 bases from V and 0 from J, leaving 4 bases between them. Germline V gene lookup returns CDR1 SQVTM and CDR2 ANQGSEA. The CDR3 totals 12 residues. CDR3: CSVASSNQPQHF. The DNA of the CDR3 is TGCAGCGTTGCTTCTAGCAATCAGCCCCAGCATTTT.

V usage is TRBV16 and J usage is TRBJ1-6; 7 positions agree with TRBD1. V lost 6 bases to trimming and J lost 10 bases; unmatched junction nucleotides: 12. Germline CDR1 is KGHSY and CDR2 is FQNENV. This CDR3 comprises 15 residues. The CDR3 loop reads CASSRRDSSTSPLHF. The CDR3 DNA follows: TGTGCCAGCAGTCGCCGGGACAGCTCTACCTCACCCCTCCACTTT. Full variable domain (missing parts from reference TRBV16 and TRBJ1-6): GEEVAQTPKHLVRGEGQKAKLYCAPIKGHSYVFWYQQVLKNEFKFLISFQNENVFDETGMPKERFSAKCLPNSPCSLEIQATKLEDSAVYFCASSRRDSSTSPLHFGNGTRLTVT.

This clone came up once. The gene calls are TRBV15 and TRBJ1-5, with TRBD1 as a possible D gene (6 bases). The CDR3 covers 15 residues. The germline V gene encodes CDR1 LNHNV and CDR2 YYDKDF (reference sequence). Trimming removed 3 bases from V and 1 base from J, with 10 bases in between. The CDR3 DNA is TGTGCCACCAGCAGGGGGGGGACAAGCAATCAGCCCCAGCATTTT. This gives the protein CATSRGGTSNQPQHF.

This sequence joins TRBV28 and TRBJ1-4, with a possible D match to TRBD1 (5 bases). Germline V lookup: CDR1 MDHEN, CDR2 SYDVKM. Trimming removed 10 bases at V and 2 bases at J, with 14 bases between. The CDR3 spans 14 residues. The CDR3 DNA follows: TGTGCCACCTGGGGGGTGTATACTAATGAAAAACTGTTTTTT. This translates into CATWGVYTNEKLFF.

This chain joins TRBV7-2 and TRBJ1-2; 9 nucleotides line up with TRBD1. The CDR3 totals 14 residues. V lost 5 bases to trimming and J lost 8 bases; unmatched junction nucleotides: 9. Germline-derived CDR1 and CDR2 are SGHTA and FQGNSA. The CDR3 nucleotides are TGTGCCAGCAGCCCACAGGGACAGGGCGGCGGCTACACCTTC. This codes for CASSPQGQGGGYTF.

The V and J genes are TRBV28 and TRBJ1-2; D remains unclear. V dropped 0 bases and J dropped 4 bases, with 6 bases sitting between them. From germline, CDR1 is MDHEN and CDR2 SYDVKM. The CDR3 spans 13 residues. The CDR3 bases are TGTGCCAGCAGTTTATGGGCAGGCTATGGCTACACCTTC. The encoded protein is CASSLWAGYGYTF.

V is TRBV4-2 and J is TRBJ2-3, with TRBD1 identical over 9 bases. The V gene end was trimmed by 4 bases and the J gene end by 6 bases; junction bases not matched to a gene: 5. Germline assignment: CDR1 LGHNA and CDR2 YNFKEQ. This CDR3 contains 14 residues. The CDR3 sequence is CASSLEDRGDTQYF. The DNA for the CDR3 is TGTGCCAGCAGCCTGGAGGACAGGGGTGATACGCAGTATTTT.

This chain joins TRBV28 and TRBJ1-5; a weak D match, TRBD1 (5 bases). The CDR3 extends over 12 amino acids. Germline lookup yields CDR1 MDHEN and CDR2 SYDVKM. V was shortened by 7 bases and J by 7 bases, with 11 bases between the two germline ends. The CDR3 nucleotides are TGTGCCAGCACCCCAAGGGGACAGCCCCAGCATTTT. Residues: CASTPRGQPQHF.

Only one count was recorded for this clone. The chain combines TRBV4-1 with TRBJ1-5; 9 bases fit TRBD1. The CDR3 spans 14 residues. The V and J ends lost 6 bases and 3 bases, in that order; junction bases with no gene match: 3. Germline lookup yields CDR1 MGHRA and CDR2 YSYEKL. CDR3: CASRGQGFNQPQHF. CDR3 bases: TGCGCCAGCAGGGGACAGGGCTTCAATCAGCCCCAGCATTTT.

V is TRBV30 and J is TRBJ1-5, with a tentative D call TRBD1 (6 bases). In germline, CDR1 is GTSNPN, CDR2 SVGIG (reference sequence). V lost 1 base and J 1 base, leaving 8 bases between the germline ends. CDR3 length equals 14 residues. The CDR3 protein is CAWSAGQSNQPQHF. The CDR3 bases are TGTGCCTGGAGTGCAGGACAGAGCAATCAGCCCCAGCATTTT.

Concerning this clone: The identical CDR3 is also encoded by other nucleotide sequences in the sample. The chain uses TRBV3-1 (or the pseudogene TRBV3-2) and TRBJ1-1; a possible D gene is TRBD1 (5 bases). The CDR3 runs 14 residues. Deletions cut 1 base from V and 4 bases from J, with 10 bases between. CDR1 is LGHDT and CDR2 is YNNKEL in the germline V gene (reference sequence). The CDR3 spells CASSQGGVGTEAFF. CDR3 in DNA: TGTGCCAGCAGCCAAGGGGGGGTAGGCACTGAAGCTTTCTTT.

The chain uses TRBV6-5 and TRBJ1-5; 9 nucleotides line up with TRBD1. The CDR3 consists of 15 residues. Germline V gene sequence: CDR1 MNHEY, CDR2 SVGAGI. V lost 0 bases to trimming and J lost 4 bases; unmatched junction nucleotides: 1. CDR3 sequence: CASSYSGTGNQPQHF. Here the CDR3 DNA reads TGTGCCAGCAGTTACTCCGGGACAGGGAATCAGCCCCAGCATTTT.

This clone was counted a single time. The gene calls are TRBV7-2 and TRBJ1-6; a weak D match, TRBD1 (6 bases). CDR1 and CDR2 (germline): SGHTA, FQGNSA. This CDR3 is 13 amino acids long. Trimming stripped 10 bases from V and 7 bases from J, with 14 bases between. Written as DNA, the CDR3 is TGTGCCATCCCGGGACATAAAAATTCACCCCTCCACTTT. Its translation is CAIPGHKNSPLHF.

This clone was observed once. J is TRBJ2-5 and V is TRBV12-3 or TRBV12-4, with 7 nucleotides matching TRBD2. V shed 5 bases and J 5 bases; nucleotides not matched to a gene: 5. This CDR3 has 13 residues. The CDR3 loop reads CASSQGLGETQYF. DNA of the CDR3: TGTGCCAGCAGTCAAGGACTAGGTGAGACCCAGTACTTC.

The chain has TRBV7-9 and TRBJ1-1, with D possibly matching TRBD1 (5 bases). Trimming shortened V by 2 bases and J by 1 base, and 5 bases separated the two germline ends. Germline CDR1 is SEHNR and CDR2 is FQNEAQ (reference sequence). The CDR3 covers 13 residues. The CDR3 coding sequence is TGTGCCAGCAGCTTAAGGGGGAACACTGAAGCTTTCTTT. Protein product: CASSLRGNTEAFF.

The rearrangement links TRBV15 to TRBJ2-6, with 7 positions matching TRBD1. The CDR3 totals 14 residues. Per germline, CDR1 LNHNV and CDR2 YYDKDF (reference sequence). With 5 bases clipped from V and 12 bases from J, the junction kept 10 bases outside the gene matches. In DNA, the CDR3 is TGTGCCACCAGCGGAAGACAGGGTTTTAGCGTCCTGACTTTC. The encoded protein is CATSGRQGFSVLTF.

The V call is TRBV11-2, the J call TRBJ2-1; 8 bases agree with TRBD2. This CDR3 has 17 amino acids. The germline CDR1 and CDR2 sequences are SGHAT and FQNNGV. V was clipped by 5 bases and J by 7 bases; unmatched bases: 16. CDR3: CASSTLPGTRAWNEQFF. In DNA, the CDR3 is TGTGCCAGCAGCACACTCCCCGGGACTAGGGCTTGGAATGAGCAGTTCTTC.

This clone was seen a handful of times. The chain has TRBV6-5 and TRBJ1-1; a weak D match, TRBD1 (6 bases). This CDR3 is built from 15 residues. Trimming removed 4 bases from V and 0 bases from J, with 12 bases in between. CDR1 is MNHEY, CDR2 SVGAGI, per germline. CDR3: CASSSWTAMNTEAFF. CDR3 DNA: TGTGCCAGCAGTTCCTGGACAGCCATGAACACTGAAGCTTTCTTT.

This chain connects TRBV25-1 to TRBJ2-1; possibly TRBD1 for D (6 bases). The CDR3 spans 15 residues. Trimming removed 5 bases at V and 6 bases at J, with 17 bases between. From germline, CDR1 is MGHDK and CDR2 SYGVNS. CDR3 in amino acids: CASSTPGQLINEQFF. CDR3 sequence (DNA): TGTGCCAGCAGTACCCCCGGACAGCTAATCAATGAGCAGTTCTTC.

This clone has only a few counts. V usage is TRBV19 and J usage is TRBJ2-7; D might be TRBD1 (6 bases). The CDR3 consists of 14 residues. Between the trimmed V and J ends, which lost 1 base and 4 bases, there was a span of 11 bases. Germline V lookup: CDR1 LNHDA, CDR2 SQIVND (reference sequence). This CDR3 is CASSIGQGLYEQYF. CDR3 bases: TGTGCCAGTAGTATAGGGCAGGGGCTGTACGAGCAGTACTTC.

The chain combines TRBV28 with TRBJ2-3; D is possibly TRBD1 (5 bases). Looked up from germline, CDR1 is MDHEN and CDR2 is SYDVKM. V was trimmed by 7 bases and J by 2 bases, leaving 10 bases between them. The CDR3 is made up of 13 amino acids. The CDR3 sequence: CASKEGVTDTQYF. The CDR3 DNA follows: TGTGCCAGCAAGGAAGGGGTCACAGATACGCAGTATTTT. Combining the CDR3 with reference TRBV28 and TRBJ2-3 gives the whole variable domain DVKVTQSSRYLVKRTGEKVFLECVQDMDHENMFWYRQDPGLGLRLIYFSYDVKMKEKGDIPEGYSVSREKKERFSLILESASTNQTSMYLCASKEGVTDTQYFGPGTRLTVL.

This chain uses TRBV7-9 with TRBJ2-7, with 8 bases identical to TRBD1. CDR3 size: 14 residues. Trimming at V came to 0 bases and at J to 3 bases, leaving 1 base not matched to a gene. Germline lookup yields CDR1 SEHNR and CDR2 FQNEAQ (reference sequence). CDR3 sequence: CASSLAGQGYEQYF. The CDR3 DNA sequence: TGTGCCAGCAGCTTAGCAGGACAGGGCTACGAGCAGTACTTC.

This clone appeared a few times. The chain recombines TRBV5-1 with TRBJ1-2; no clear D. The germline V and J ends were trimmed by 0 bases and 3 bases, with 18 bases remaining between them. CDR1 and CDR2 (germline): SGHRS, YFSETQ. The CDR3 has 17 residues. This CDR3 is CASSLGPEVGEDYGYTF. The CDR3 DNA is TGCGCCAGCAGCTTGGGACCGGAAGTGGGAGAGGACTATGGCTACACCTTC.

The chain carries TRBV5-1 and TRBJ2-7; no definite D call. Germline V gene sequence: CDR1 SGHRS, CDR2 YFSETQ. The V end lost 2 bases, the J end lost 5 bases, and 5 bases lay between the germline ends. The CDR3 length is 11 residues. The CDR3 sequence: CASSLNNEQYF. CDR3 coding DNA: TGCGCCAGCAGCTTAAACAACGAGCAGTACTTC. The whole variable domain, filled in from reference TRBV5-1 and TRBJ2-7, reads KAGVTQTPRYLIKTRGQQVTLSCSPISGHRSVSWYQQTPGQGLQFLFEYFSETQRNKGNFPGRFSGRQFSNSRSEMNVSTLELGDSALYLCASSLNNEQYFGPGTRLTVT.

CDR3 DNA sequence: TGCGCCAGCAGCGAGGACAGCACTAATGAAAAACTGTTTTTT. This codes for CASSEDSTNEKLFF. The chain has TRBV5-1 and TRBJ1-4; tentative D call: TRBD1 (6 bases). The germline gives CDR1 SGHRS, CDR2 YFSETQ. The CDR3 has 14 amino acids. V lost 4 bases to trimming and J lost 2 bases, with 9 bases between them.